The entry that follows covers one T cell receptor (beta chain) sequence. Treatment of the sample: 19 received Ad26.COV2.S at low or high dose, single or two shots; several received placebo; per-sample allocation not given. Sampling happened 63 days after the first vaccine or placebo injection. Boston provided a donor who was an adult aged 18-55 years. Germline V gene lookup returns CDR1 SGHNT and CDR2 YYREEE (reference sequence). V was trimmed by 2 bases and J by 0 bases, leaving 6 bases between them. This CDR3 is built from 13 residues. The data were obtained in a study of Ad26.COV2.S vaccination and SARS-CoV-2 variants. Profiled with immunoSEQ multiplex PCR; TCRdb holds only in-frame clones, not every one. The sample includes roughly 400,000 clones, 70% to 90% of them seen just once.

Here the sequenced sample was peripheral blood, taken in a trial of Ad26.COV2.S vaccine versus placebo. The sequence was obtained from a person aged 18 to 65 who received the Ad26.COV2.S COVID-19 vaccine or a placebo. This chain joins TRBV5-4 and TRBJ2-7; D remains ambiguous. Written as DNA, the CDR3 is TGTGCCAGCAGCTTTCCCGACTCCTACGAGCAGTACTTC. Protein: CASSFPDSYEQYF. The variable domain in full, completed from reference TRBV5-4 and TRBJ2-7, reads ETGVTQSPTHLIKTRGQQVTLRCSSQSGHNTVSWYQQALGQGPQFIFQYYREEENGRGNFPPRFSGLQFPNYSSELNVNALELDDSALYLCASSFPDSYEQYFGPGTRLTVT.